Listed below are T cell receptor beta chains from one sample, sequenced in a study of CXCR3-negative and CXCR3-positive naive CD8 T cells. Reprocessing the 5' RACE reads, TCRdb reports a single entry for every CDR3 protein and omits DNA. The table counts around 60,000 distinct CDR3 sequences; approximately 0.45% lies in the top ten. What was sequenced was naive CXCR3- CD8+ T cells from blood. These receptors originate from a human donor in good health. Some clones in this sample may be carry-over from other donors' samples. Both conserved end residues are part of each CDR3. Part of the rows lack a size; the others show once, few, many or a class for expanded clones.

clone_size,cdr3_length,v_call,j_call,cdr3_aa
.,14,TRBV12-3/TRBV12-4,TRBJ2-2,CANEAGANTGELFF
.,17,TRBV12-3/TRBV12-4,TRBJ2-7,CASSFVTGRVPSYEQYF
.,14,TRBV6-5,TRBJ2-1,CASSSGPPGGEQFF
.,14,TRBV3-1,TRBJ1-5,CASSRTISNQPQHF
.,14,TRBV27,TRBJ2-5,CASSLQGEGETQYF
.,14,TRBV5-1,TRBJ2-7,CASSLADRGYEQYF
.,15,TRBV25-1,TRBJ2-5,CASSEFPGRVETQYF
.,13,TRBV15,TRBJ2-5,CATSKTLGETQYF
.,16,TRBV2,TRBJ2-1,CASSEAGTGRHNEQFF
.,16,TRBV7-9,TRBJ2-7,CASRTSRQGFNYEQYF
.,14,TRBV7-6,TRBJ1-1,CASSLPPDTAEAFF
.,14,TRBV6-2/TRBV6-3,TRBJ2-7,CASSKQGQNYEQYF
.,15,TRBV12-3/TRBV12-4,TRBJ1-2,CATWGLASLNYGYTF
.,12,TRBV29-1,TRBJ2-5,CSVDFGKETQYF
.,15,TRBV20-1,TRBJ2-5,CSARDREDIQETQYF
.,13,TRBV29-1,TRBJ2-7,CSVAAGGSYEQYF
medium-sized,13,TRBV29-1,TRBJ2-7,CSAALAAPYEQYF
.,15,TRBV6-6,TRBJ2-4,CASSYRGTGQNIQYF
.,15,TRBV6-2/TRBV6-3,TRBJ2-3,CASSYSGGVTDTQYF
.,14,TRBV6-2/TRBV6-3,TRBJ1-5,CASSYGLMVPPQHF
.,12,TRBV3-1,TRBJ2-1,CASRQGISEQFF
.,13,TRBV7-9,TRBJ2-7,CASSLAQLYEQYF
.,15,TRBV4-2,TRBJ2-3,CASSQDLEGSNTQYF
.,14,TRBV7-2,TRBJ2-7,CASRAGQGTYEQYF
.,11,TRBV5-1,TRBJ2-7,CASSMGREQYF
.,17,TRBV2,TRBJ1-3,CASNNPGRGLFGNTIYF
.,16,TRBV7-9,TRBJ2-1,CASRSGSDRQYNEQFF
.,12,TRBV20-1,TRBJ1-1,CSVGTLNTEAFF
.,14,TRBV4-1,TRBJ2-6,CASHEGDGANVLTF
.,16,TRBV28,TRBJ2-1,CASSLPPGELYNEQFF
.,15,TRBV11-3,TRBJ1-1,CASSSLGQGGTEAFF
.,16,TRBV4-3,TRBJ2-1,CASSQDRRGRFSEQFF
.,15,TRBV6-1,TRBJ2-2,CASSEPGARTGELFF
.,15,TRBV20-1,TRBJ1-5,CSAREGYGSNQPQHF
medium-sized,13,TRBV7-6,TRBJ2-7,CASSLQGRNEQYF
.,17,TRBV6-5,TRBJ2-1,CASSYLRTSSDLNEQFF
.,14,TRBV9,TRBJ2-2,CASSAGFNTGELFF
.,12,TRBV6-2/TRBV6-3,TRBJ1-2,CASSGDVLGYTF
.,18,TRBV7-2,TRBJ2-7,CASSADRLGLAGSYEQYF
.,16,TRBV4-2,TRBJ2-2,CASSQDWTSPTGELFF
.,18,TRBV20-1,TRBJ2-7,CSAKDWNVGQGGLDEQYF
.,14,TRBV2,TRBJ2-3,CASREIDSTDTQYF
.,16,TRBV4-2,TRBJ2-7,CASSQERAGPSYEQYF
.,13,TRBV23-1,TRBJ1-1,CASTGHPCTEAFF
.,11,TRBV29-1,TRBJ1-4,CSVRIGEKLFF
.,12,TRBV19,TRBJ1-1,CASITGNTEAFF
.,18,TRBV6-2/TRBV6-3,TRBJ1-1,CASSNQRQGGVMNTEAFF
.,15,TRBV11-2,TRBJ2-7,CASSLQQGARGEQYF
.,15,TRBV29-1,TRBJ2-5,CSVEGSGGVQETQYF
.,14,TRBV20-1,TRBJ1-2,CSAPGQGRTYGYTF
.,15,TRBV7-2,TRBJ1-5,CASSLVPGINQPQHF
.,19,TRBV7-9,TRBJ2-7,CASSTGTSGGGNTLYEQYF